What follows describes a single T cell receptor (beta chain). What it recognizes is unknown. The sample belongs to a study of T cells in Graves' hyperthyroidism and ophthalmopathy. Study-wide points: The model made its ophthalmopathy prediction, and onset followed a median around 6.9 months later. In the blood, most expanded thyroid clonotypes above 0.001 appeared as well.

Thyroid ultrasound, orbital computed tomography, clinical symptoms, and serum thyroxine and TRAb underpinned diagnoses. Using more than 7.5 ml of fresh peripheral blood, PBMCs were prepared. CDR3 size: 15 residues. V dropped 6 bases and J dropped 0; count of bases not matched to a gene: 6. Germline CDR1 reads DFQATT; CDR2 reads SNEGSKA (reference sequence). It was RNA transcripts that yielded the amplified TCR beta CDR3 regions. The HTBI set primed first-round TCR CDR3 RT-PCR. TCRdb re-derived calls from the multiplex PCR reads in MiXCR, one entry per CDR3 protein. The data show around 500,000 distinct CDR3 sequences, around 15% seen once.

The genes are TRBV20-1 and TRBJ2-4, with TRBD1 identical over 9 bases. This sequence originates from a woman aged 35 to 49 with Graves' hyperthyroidism. The specimen was blood. In DNA form, the CDR3 reads TGCAGTGCAACGGGACAGGGACTAGCCAAAAACATTCAGTACTTC. It is translated as CSATGQGLAKNIQYF.